A selection of T cell receptor beta chains follows, all from one sample in a study of shared clonotypes between healthy human individuals. The method was immunoSEQ multiplex PCR; TCRdb's version includes in-frame clones alone and lacks a portion of them. The sample records about 500,000 clones, around 77% being singletons. The sequencing sample was made of PBMCs. Receptors were obtained from a woman in her thirties or forties in good health. Some clones in this sample may be carry-over from other donors' samples. The CDR3 runs from the conserved cysteine through the conserved F or W.

14,TRBV5-1,CASSGTSGTDTQYF
13,TRBV18,CASSPRDTGELFF
14,TRBV10-2,CASLETGTTYEQYF
14,TRBV9,CASSVDGASYEQYF
15,TRBV29-1,CSVGQGHARSYEQYF
13,TRBV19,CASSSTGNTEAFF
13,TRBV4-3,CASSQGHQETQYF
17,TRBV9,CASSVGLSGRARETQYF
16,TRBV7-8,CASSQYGGLATTTQYF
14,TRBV25-1,CASSAPGFGQPQHF
12,TRBV6-6,CASSQRDIIAFF
16,TRBV7-9,CASSGEAGGSTGELFF
15,TRBV7-9,CASSVTSGTYNEQFF
15,TRBV9,CASSVGGQAWETQYF
15,TRBV5-6,CASSLAGNSGNTIYF
15,TRBV28,CASSLGQGSQETQYF